This passage covers 29 T cell receptor beta chains from one sample sequenced in a study of Ad26.COV2.S vaccination and SARS-CoV-2 variants. Treatment here: around 19 received Ad26.COV2.S at low or high dose, single or two shots; 5 received placebo; per-sample allocation not given. The samples were gathered on day 63 after the first injection of vaccine or placebo. Profiling relied on immunoSEQ multiplex PCR, and the TCRdb table lists in-frame clones only, not all of them. The table lists hundreds of thousands of clones, 89% of them singletons. The starting material was peripheral blood, obtained in a trial of Ad26.COV2.S vaccine versus placebo. The receptor set was obtained from a person aged 18-60 years who received the Ad26.COV2.S COVID-19 vaccine or a placebo.

The table lists this clone with a count of one. The genes are TRBV7-3 and TRBJ2-7; D call uncertain. Germline V CDR1 and CDR2: SGHTA, FQGTGA. CDR3 length: 13 residues. Trimming took off 0 bases at V and 6 bases at J, with 9 bases between the two ends. CDR3 sequence (DNA): TGTGCCAGCAGCTTAACTAGGCTGGGCGAGCAGTACGTC. Protein sequence: CASSLTRLGEQYV.

This chain joins TRBV11-2 and TRBJ2-5, with no clear D. Trimming stripped 6 bases from V and 10 bases from J, with 18 bases between. Germline assignment: CDR1 SGHAT and CDR2 FQNNGV. This CDR3 is 13 amino acids long. As DNA, the CDR3 is TGTGCCAGCAGTACGACCGCGACGATGGACCAGTACTTC. Amino acids: CASSTTATMDQYF.

The V gene is TRBV18, the J gene TRBJ2-3; D is unresolved. Per the germline V gene, CDR1 is KGHSH and CDR2 is LQKENI. This CDR3 spans 14 amino acids. With 3 bases removed from V and 4 bases from J, the gap between germline ends came to 11 bases. Here the CDR3 reads CASSPKHPPDTQYF. DNA for the CDR3: TGTGCCAGCTCACCTAAACACCCGCCAGATACGCAGTATTTT.

The rearrangement joins TRBV27 to TRBJ1-1; D perhaps matches TRBD1 (6 bases). V lost 6 bases, J lost 1 base, and 18 bases lay in between. The CDR3 runs 16 residues. Germline V gene data show CDR1 as MNHEY and CDR2 as SMNVEV (reference sequence). The CDR3 DNA is TGTGCCAGCAGCCTTAGCCCTGGGACAAGGAACACTGAAGCTTTCTTT. Translating it yields CASSLSPGTRNTEAFF.

The V gene is TRBV11-3, the J gene TRBJ2-3; the D is unclear. Germline V gene lookup returns CDR1 SGHNT and CDR2 YENEEA. This CDR3 comprises 13 residues. V was cut by 1 base and J by 6 bases, with 8 bases left in between. CDR3 nucleotides: TGTGCCAGCAGCTTAGGGTTTATGGATACGCAGTATTTT. Translated: CASSLGFMDTQYF.

This clone was seen just once. This chain joins TRBV4-3 and TRBJ2-1, with D possibly TRBD2 on 5 matching bases. Per germline, CDR1 LGHNA and CDR2 YSLEER. This CDR3 contains 11 residues. V was pared by 8 bases and J by 16 bases, with 18 bases between. CDR3 region: CASGRGGKVFF. CDR3 nucleotides: TGCGCCAGCGGCCGGGGTGGGAAAGTATTCTTC.

The V and J genes are TRBV6-5 and TRBJ1-3; 7 bases match TRBD1. Germline V gene data show CDR1 as MNHEY and CDR2 as SVGAGI. V shed 2 bases and J 2 bases; nucleotides not matched to a gene: 0. This CDR3 has 14 residues. The CDR3 loop is CASSYTGAGNTIYF. Written as DNA, the CDR3 is TGTGCCAGCAGTTACACAGGGGCTGGAAACACCATATATTTT.

The rearrangement joins TRBV27 to TRBJ1-1; 7 positions match TRBD1. The V gene end was trimmed by 5 bases and the J gene end by 1 base; junction bases not matched to a gene: 19. CDR3 length: 19 amino acids. Germline assignment: CDR1 MNHEY and CDR2 SMNVEV (reference sequence). CDR3 sequence (DNA): TGTGCCAGCAGTGCCTACCTTATCACAGGGGTTGAGGGGAACACTGAAGCTTTCTTT. It codes for CASSAYLITGVEGNTEAFF.

The rearrangement uses TRBV2 and TRBJ1-1; weak D call: TRBD1 (5 bases). V shed 2 bases and J shed 3 bases, with 10 bases lying between them. Germline assignment: CDR1 SNHLY and CDR2 FYNNEI. CDR3 length: 14 amino acids. This CDR3 is CASSEQGFDTEAFF. DNA for the CDR3: TGTGCCAGCAGTGAACAGGGTTTTGACACTGAAGCTTTCTTT.

This chain uses TRBV7-9 with TRBJ1-1; D unresolved. The CDR3 length is 15 residues. The germline V gene encodes CDR1 SEHNR and CDR2 FQNEAQ (reference sequence). V was cut by 5 bases and J by 1 base, with 14 bases left in between. The CDR3 sequence: CASSPSSNWNTEAFF. In DNA, the CDR3 is TGTGCCAGCAGCCCCTCCTCTAATTGGAACACTGAAGCTTTCTTT.

The chain is built from TRBV27 and TRBJ1-2; no clear D gene. This CDR3 has 14 residues. CDR1 and CDR2 from the germline V gene are MNHEY and SMNVEV (reference sequence). Trimming removed 4 bases from V and 2 bases from J, with 11 bases in between. The CDR3 region is CASSWGRENYGYTF. The CDR3 DNA reads TGTGCCAGCAGTTGGGGAAGGGAGAACTATGGCTACACCTTC.

This clone was seen more than once but under ten times. The CDR3 is CASQQGNVPYEQYV. The CDR3 nucleotides read TGTGCCAGCCAACAGGGGAACGTTCCCTACGAGCAGTACGTC. The rearrangement links TRBV13 to TRBJ2-7; 7 nucleotides line up with TRBD1. The ends lost 8 bases at V and 2 bases at J; junction bases unmatched: 9. This CDR3 has 14 residues. Germline V gives CDR1 PRHDT, CDR2 FYEKMQ (reference sequence).

This chain uses TRBV19 with TRBJ1-1; D remains unclear. The CDR3 has 13 residues. Germline assignment: CDR1 LNHDA and CDR2 SQIVND (reference sequence). V lost 7 bases and J lost 3, with 12 bases in between. CDR3 nucleotides: TGTGCCAGTACAAGCAGACACTACACTGAAGCTTTCTTT. The encoded protein is CASTSRHYTEAFF.

The chain joins TRBV7-2 to TRBJ2-3; 10 bases map to TRBD2. CDR1 and CDR2 from the germline V gene are SGHTA and FQGNSA. The CDR3 extends over 17 amino acids. J was trimmed by 11 bases and V by 3 bases; bases with no gene match: 17. The CDR3 sequence: CASSFTLLAGESVGQYF. Written as DNA, the CDR3 is TGTGCCAGCAGCTTCACCCTCCTAGCGGGAGAATCAGTTGGGCAGTATTTT.

The chain links TRBV3-1 (or the pseudogene TRBV3-2) to TRBJ2-2, with D hard to call. This CDR3 is built from 15 residues. Trimming stripped 1 base from V and 4 bases from J, with 10 bases between. Germline lookup yields CDR1 LGHDT and CDR2 YNNKEL (reference sequence). The CDR3 protein is CASSQVGLSTGELFF. In DNA, the CDR3 is TGTGCCAGCAGCCAAGTGGGATTATCCACCGGGGAGCTGTTTTTT.

This chain links TRBV7-2 with TRBJ2-2, with D unresolved. The CDR3 covers 14 residues. The V end was cut by 4 bases, the J end by 2 bases, with 8 bases between. Germline V CDR1 and CDR2: SGHTA, FQGNSA. The CDR3 DNA follows: TGTGCCAGCAGCTCCCGCTCTAACACCGGGGAGCTGTTTTTT. Translated, it gives CASSSRSNTGELFF. Supplemented by reference TRBV7-2 and TRBJ2-2, the full variable domain reads GAGVSQSPSNKVTEKGKDVELRCDPISGHTALYWYRQSLGQGLEFLIYFQGNSAPDKSGLPSDRFSAERTGGSVSTLTIQRTQQEDSAVYLCASSSRSNTGELFFGEGSRLTVL.

V usage is TRBV6-5 and J usage is TRBJ1-2; possibly TRBD1 for D (6 bases). The CDR3 extends over 15 amino acids. The V end was cut by 6 bases, the J end by 5 bases, with 19 bases between. The V gene's germline CDR1 is MNHEY and CDR2 SVGAGI. The CDR3 region is CASSLRGPQLYGYTF. The CDR3 bases are TGTGCCAGCAGCCTTCGGGGGCCTCAACTATATGGCTACACCTTC.

The rearrangement uses TRBV18 and TRBJ2-7, with no clear D. CDR1 is KGHSH and CDR2 is LQKENI in the germline V gene. The germline V and J ends were trimmed by 2 bases and 2 bases, with 7 bases remaining between them. This CDR3 has 13 residues. The CDR3, as DNA: TGTGCCAGCTCACCAGGGGTGGCCTACGAGCAGTACGTC. This translates into CASSPGVAYEQYV.

This sequence joins TRBV30 and TRBJ2-7; no clear D. The CDR3 is 16 residues long. The V end was cut by 2 bases, the J end by 3 bases, with 20 bases between. Germline V gives CDR1 GTSNPN, CDR2 SVGIG (reference sequence). CDR3 region: CAWSRVDGDPLYEQYF. CDR3 sequence (DNA): TGTGCCTGGAGTCGGGTAGACGGTGACCCTCTCTACGAGCAGTACTTC.

The rearrangement links TRBV9 to TRBJ2-5; a weak D match, TRBD1 (6 bases). This CDR3 has 14 amino acids. With 7 bases removed from V and 1 base from J, the gap between germline ends came to 14 bases. Germline assignment: CDR1 SGDLS and CDR2 YYNGEE. CDR3 in DNA: TGTGCCAGCCAAAGGGGGATAATCCAAGAGACCCAGTACTTC. This translates into CASQRGIIQETQYF. Full variable domain (outside the CDR3, taken from reference TRBV9 and TRBJ2-5): DSGVTQTPKHLITATGQRVTLRCSPRSGDLSVYWYQQSLDQGLQFLIQYYNGEERAKGNILERFSAQQFPDLHSELNLSSLELGDSALYFCASQRGIIQETQYFGPGTRLLVL.

This clone was observed a handful of times. The chain joins TRBV27 to TRBJ1-2, with TRBD1 matching 7 bases. Germline assignment: CDR1 MNHEY and CDR2 SMNVEV (reference sequence). There are 14 residues in the CDR3. V lost 5 bases and J lost 4; bases outside the gene matches: 7. The CDR3 bases are TGTGCCAGCAGTAGGACAGGCCACGGCTATGGCTACACCTTC. Translation gives CASSRTGHGYGYTF.

This clone was seen only once. V and J are TRBV7-2 and TRBJ2-3; 9 positions match TRBD2. The germline CDR1 and CDR2 sequences are SGHTA and FQGNSA. The J segment lost 0 bases and the V segment lost 5 bases, leaving 15 bases of the junction unmatched. The CDR3 has 19 amino acids. The CDR3 reads CASSPRGRRGGASTDTQYF. The CDR3 DNA reads as TGTGCCAGCAGCCCACGAGGTCGGCGGGGGGGGGCTAGCACAGATACGCAGTATTTT.

In this sample, this clone turned up a few times. V and J are TRBV3-1 (or the pseudogene TRBV3-2) and TRBJ1-6, with unresolved D. In germline, CDR1 is LGHDT, CDR2 YNNKEL (reference sequence). CDR3 length equals 15 residues. Deletions cut 7 bases from V and 8 bases from J, with 18 bases between. Written as DNA, the CDR3 is TGTGCCAGCAAAGAGTTCGGGCAGGCCCATTCACCCCTCCACTTT. Residues: CASKEFGQAHSPLHF.

This chain uses TRBV6-2 or TRBV6-3 with TRBJ1-5; D call uncertain. V lost 5 bases and J 2 bases, leaving 10 bases between the germline ends. Germline values: CDR1 MNHEY, CDR2 SVGEGT. The CDR3 has 14 residues. The DNA for the CDR3 is TGTGCCAGCAGTCTACATGGAGGCAATCAGCCCCAGCATTTT. It is translated as CASSLHGGNQPQHF.

This rearrangement joins TRBV28 to TRBJ2-2; D is perhaps TRBD1 or TRBD2 (5 bases each). The CDR3 has 18 amino acids. Germline CDR1 MDHEN, CDR2 SYDVKM. Trimming removed 1 base at V and 2 bases at J, with 17 bases between. The CDR3, as DNA: TGTGCCAGCAGTTTATTTAGGGACCTAATTACAAACACCGGGGAGCTGTTTTTT. It specifies CASSLFRDLITNTGELFF.

The CDR3, as DNA: TGCAGTGCTCAGAGAGCCTACGAGCAGTACTTC. The encoded protein is CSAQRAYEQYF. V usage is TRBV20-1 and J usage is TRBJ2-7; no firm D call. Germline V lookup: CDR1 DFQATT, CDR2 SNEGSKA (reference sequence). Trimming cost V 5 bases and J 2 bases, with 7 bases left between them. The CDR3 has 11 residues.

This chain joins TRBV24-1 and TRBJ2-1; 7 nucleotides agree with TRBD1. The CDR3 has 18 residues. V shed 0 bases and J 5 bases; nucleotides not matched to a gene: 12. Germline V gene lookup returns CDR1 KGHDR and CDR2 SFDVKD. Here the CDR3 DNA reads TGTGCCACCAGTGATTTGGACCCCGGGACAGAGGCGGACAATGAGCAGTTCTTC. It codes for CATSDLDPGTEADNEQFF.

The chain is built from TRBV11-2 and TRBJ2-3; unclear D gene. Germline V lookup: CDR1 SGHAT, CDR2 FQNNGV. Deletions cut 2 bases from V and 5 bases from J, with 5 bases between. The CDR3 is made up of 12 amino acids. The CDR3 DNA reads as TGTGCCAGCAGCTTAACCGGAGATACGCAGTATTTT. It translates to CASSLTGDTQYF.

The chain employs TRBV21-1 and TRBJ2-7; the table's D gene call, TRBD1, was not cross checked with the DNA. TRBV21-1 corresponds to a pseudogene. The CDR3 runs 15 residues. CDR3 DNA: TGTGCCAGAGGGGATCGGGACAGACCGCCCTACGAGCAGTACGTC. It is translated as CARGDRDRPPYEQYV.